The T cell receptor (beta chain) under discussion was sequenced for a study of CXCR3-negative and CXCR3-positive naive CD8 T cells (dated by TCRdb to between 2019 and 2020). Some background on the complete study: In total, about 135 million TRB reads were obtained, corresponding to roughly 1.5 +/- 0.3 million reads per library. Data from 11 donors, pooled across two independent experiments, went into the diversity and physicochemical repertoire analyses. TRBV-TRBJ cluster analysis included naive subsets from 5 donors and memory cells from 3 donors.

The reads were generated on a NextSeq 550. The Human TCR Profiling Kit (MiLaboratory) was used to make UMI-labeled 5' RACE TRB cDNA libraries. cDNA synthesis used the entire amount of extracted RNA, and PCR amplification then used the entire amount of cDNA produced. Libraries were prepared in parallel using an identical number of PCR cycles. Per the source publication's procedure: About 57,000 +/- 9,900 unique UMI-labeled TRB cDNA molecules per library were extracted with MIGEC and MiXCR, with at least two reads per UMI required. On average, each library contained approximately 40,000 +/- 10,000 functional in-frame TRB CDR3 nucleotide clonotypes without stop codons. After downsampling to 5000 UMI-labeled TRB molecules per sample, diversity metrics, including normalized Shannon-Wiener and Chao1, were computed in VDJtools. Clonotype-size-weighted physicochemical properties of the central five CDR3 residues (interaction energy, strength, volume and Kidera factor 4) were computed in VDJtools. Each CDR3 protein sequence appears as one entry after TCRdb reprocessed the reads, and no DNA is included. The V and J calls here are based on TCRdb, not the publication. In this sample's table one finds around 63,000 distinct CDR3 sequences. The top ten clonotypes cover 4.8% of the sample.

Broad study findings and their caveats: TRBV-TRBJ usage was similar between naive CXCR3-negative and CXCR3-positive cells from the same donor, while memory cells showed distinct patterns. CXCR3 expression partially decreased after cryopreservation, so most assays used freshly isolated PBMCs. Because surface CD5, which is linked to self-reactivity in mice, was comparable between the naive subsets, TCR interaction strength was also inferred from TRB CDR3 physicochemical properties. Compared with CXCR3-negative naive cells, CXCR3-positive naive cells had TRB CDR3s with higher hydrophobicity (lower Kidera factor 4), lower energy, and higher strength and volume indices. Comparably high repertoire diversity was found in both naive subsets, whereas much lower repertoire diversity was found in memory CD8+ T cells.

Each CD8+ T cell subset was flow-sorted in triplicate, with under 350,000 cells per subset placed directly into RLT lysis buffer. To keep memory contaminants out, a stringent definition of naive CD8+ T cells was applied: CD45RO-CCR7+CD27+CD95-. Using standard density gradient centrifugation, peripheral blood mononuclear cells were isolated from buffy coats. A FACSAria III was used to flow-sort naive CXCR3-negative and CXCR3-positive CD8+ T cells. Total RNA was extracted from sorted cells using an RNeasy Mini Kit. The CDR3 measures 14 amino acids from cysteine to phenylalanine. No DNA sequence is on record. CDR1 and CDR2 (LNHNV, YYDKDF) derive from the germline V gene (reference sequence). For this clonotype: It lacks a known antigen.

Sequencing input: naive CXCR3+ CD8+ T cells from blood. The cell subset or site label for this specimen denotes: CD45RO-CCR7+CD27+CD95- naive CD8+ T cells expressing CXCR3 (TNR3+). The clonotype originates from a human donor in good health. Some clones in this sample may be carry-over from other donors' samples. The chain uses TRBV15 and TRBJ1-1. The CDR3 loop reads CATSRGGMNTEAFF.